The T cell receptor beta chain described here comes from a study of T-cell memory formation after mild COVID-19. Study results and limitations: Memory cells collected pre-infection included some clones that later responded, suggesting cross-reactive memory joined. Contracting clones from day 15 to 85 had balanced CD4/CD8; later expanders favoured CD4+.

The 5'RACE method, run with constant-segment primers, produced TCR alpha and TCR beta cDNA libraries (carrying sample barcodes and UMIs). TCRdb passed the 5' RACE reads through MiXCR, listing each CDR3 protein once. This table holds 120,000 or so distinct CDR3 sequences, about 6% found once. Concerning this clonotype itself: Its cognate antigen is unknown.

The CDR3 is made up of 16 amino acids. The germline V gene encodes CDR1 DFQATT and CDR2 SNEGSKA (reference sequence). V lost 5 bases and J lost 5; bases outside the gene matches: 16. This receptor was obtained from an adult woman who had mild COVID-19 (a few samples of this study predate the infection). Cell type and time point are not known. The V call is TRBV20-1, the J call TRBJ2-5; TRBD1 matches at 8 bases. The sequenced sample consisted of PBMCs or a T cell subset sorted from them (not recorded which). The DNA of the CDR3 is TGCAGTGCTGTTTCCCCAATCCAGGGGGCGAAGGAGACCCAGTACTTC. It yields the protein CSAVSPIQGAKETQYF.